The entry that follows covers one T cell receptor (beta chain) sequence. Mismatch with germline at one junction end may stem from a read error. The sample comes from a study of cytomegalovirus exposure and HLA in healthy donors. This CDR3 region has 15 residues. The germline V gene encodes CDR1 SSHAT and CDR2 FNYEAQ (reference sequence). The PCR was carried out with 60 Vbeta primers and 13 Jbeta primers. TCRdb's copy holds only in-frame clones and misses some; the assay was immunoSEQ multiplex PCR. Among 250,000 to 350,000 clones listed, around 86% were seen once. The source of this sequence is a man aged 35-49 years in good health and CMV-seropositive. This chain connects TRBV7-7 to TRBJ2-7; D is possibly TRBD2 (6 bases). The material sequenced was PBMCs. CDR3 DNA sequence: TGTGCTAGCAGTTTTAGCGGTGACGTTTGGTACGAGCAGTACTTC. Amino acids: CASSFSGDVWYEQYF.